Below are 12 T cell receptor beta chains sequenced from a single sample in a study of control samples from healthy donors and cancer patients. Sequencing used immunoSEQ multiplex PCR; TCRdb keeps in-frame clones, though not all of them. The sample holds around 100,000 clones, 90% seen once. Sequencing input: blood. The receptors originated from a woman younger than 30 in good health.

A single count supports this clone. This sequence joins TRBV7-9 and TRBJ2-7; a weak D match, TRBD1 (6 bases). Germline lookup yields CDR1 SEHNR and CDR2 FQNEAQ (reference sequence). The CDR3 runs 14 residues. V was cut by 1 base and J by 4 bases, with 11 bases left in between. The CDR3 loop is CASSLGGTKYEQYF. The CDR3 DNA is TGTGCCAGCAGCTTAGGAGGGACAAAGTACGAGCAGTACTTC.

The V gene is TRBV18, the J gene TRBJ1-1; no definite D call. This CDR3 has 14 amino acids. CDR1 and CDR2 from the germline V gene are KGHSH and LQKENI. Trimming took off 6 bases at V and 6 bases at J, with 17 bases between the two ends. The CDR3 DNA reads TGTGCCAGCTCCCCTTTCAAGGAGGCTCCTGAAGCTTTCTTT. It translates to CASSPFKEAPEAFF.

The chain carries TRBV5-1 and TRBJ1-1, with no clear D. Trimming shortened V by 0 bases and J by 0 bases, and 9 bases separated the two germline ends. The CDR3 consists of 15 residues. Germline CDR1 SGHRS, CDR2 YFSETQ. The CDR3 loop reads CASSLASGMNTEAFF. The DNA for the CDR3 is TGCGCCAGCAGCTTGGCGTCGGGTATGAACACTGAAGCTTTCTTT.

V gene TRBV19 combines with J gene TRBJ1-3; no reliable D call. Germline V gene sequence: CDR1 LNHDA, CDR2 SQIVND (reference sequence). The CDR3 is made up of 11 amino acids. V was cut by 6 bases and J by 3 bases, with 3 bases left in between. The CDR3 loop reads CASSYGNTIYF. DNA of the CDR3: TGTGCCAGTAGCTATGGAAACACCATATATTTT.

CDR3 amino acids: CASSLTGLSTDTQYF. CDR3 coding DNA: TGTGCCAGCAGTCTAACAGGGCTCAGCACAGATACGCAGTATTTT. J is TRBJ2-3 and V is TRBV7-9, with D possibly matching TRBD1 (6 bases). The germline gives CDR1 SEHNR, CDR2 FQNEAQ (reference sequence). The length of the CDR3 is 15 residues. Trimming removed 6 bases from V and 0 bases from J, with 13 bases in between. Supplemented by reference TRBV7-9 and TRBJ2-3, the full variable domain reads DTGVSQNPRHKITKRGQNVTFRCDPISEHNRLYWYRQTLGQGPEFLTYFQNEAQLEKSRLLSDRFSAERPKGSFSTLEIQRTEQGDSAMYLCASSLTGLSTDTQYFGPGTRLTVL.

This clone was seen once. The rearrangement joins TRBV11-1 to TRBJ1-4; D remains ambiguous. Germline assignment: CDR1 SGHAT and CDR2 FQDESV (reference sequence). Trimming left V 5 bases short and J 0 bases short, with 10 bases between. The CDR3 runs 15 residues. CDR3 loop: CASSLSLATNEKLFF. The CDR3 DNA reads TGTGCCAGCAGCCTCTCCCTTGCAACTAATGAAAAACTGTTTTTT.

This clone was counted a single time. The V call is TRBV11-2, the J call TRBJ2-4, with D possibly being TRBD2 (5 bases). There are 12 residues in the CDR3. V was shortened by 6 bases and J by 8 bases, with 11 bases between the two germline ends. In germline, CDR1 is SGHAT, CDR2 FQNNGV. CDR3 sequence reads: CASRLTGDIQYF. The CDR3 DNA sequence: TGTGCCAGCAGACTGACCGGGGACATTCAGTACTTC.

The chain is built from TRBV9 and TRBJ2-1; 12 bases align to TRBD2. The CDR3 contains 18 residues. Germline V CDR1 and CDR2: SGDLS, YYNGEE. Trimming took 0 bases from V and 9 from J; bases not matched to a gene: 13. Here the CDR3 DNA reads TGTGCCAGCAGCGTAGTTGGTGTCCTAGCGGGGGGGCCCGGTGAGCAGTTCTTC. Residues: CASSVVGVLAGGPGEQFF. The complete variable domain, with remaining parts taken from reference TRBV9 and TRBJ2-1, reads DSGVTQTPKHLITATGQRVTLRCSPRSGDLSVYWYQQSLDQGLQFLIQYYNGEERAKGNILERFSAQQFPDLHSELNLSSLELGDSALYFCASSVVGVLAGGPGEQFFGPGTRLTVL.

V is TRBV7-8 and J is TRBJ2-7; D is uncertain. The CDR3 consists of 15 residues. CDR1 SGHVS and CDR2 FQNEAQ come from the germline V gene. The ends were cut back, 1 base at V and 2 bases at J, with 12 bases in the middle. CDR3 amino acids: CASSLVGRLTYEQYF. The DNA for the CDR3 is TGTGCCAGCAGCTTAGTAGGTCGATTGACCTACGAGCAGTACTTC.

The chain carries TRBV15 and TRBJ2-2, with 11 bases identical to TRBD1. The CDR3 extends over 17 amino acids. Germline-derived CDR1 and CDR2 are LNHNV and YYDKDF (reference sequence). V dropped 6 bases and J dropped 5; count of bases not matched to a gene: 11. The CDR3 reads CATRHGQGALATGELFF. The CDR3 bases are TGTGCCACCAGGCACGGACAGGGGGCGCTTGCAACCGGGGAGCTGTTTTTT. The full variable domain, in which reference TRBV15 and TRBJ2-2 provide the parts outside the CDR3, is DAMVIQNPRYQVTQFGKPVTLSCSQTLNHNVMYWYQQKSSQAPKLLFHYYDKDFNNEADTPDNFQSRRPNTSFCFLDIRSPGLGDTAMYLCATRHGQGALATGELFFGEGSRLTVL.

This clone is a singleton in its sample. CDR3 nucleotide sequence: TGTGCCAGCTCACCACCTCCTAGCGGGGGGATGGAGACCCAGTACTTC. This encodes CASSPPPSGGMETQYF. The chain employs TRBV18 and TRBJ2-5; 11 bases align to TRBD2. Germline CDR1 and CDR2: KGHSH and LQKENI. With V trimmed by 0 bases and J by 5 bases, 5 bases remained unmatched. The CDR3 has 16 residues.

J is TRBJ1-1 and V is TRBV1. TRBV1 is a documented pseudogene. CDR3 length: 16 amino acids. Here the CDR3 DNA reads TGCACCAGCAGCCCGACATCCGGGCTCACGGCGGCTGAAGCTTTCTTT. It codes for CTSSPTSGLTAAEAFF.